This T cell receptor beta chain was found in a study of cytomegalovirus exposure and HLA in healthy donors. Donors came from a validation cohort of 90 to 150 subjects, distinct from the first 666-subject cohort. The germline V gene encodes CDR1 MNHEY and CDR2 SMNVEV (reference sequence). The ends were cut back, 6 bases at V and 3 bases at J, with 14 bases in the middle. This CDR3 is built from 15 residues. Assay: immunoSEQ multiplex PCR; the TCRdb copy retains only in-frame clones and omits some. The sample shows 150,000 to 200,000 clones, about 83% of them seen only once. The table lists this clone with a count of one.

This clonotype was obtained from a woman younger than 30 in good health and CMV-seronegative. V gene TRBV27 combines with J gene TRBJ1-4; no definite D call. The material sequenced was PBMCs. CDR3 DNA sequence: TGTGCCAGCAGCTGGGGTGGGGAGGCTAATGAAAAACTGTTTTTT. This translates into CASSWGGEANEKLFF. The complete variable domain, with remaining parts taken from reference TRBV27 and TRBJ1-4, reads EAQVTQNPRYLITVTGKKLTVTCSQNMNHEYMSWYRQDPGLGLRQIYYSMNVEVTDKGDVPEGYKVSRKEKRNFPLILESPSPNQTSLYFCASSWGGEANEKLFFGSGTQLSVL.